This T cell receptor (beta chain) was sequenced in a study of tumor-infiltrating lymphocytes in primary liver carcinoma (dated by TCRdb to about 2017). About the full investigation: Hepatocellular carcinoma (four) or combined HCC and intrahepatic cholangiocarcinoma (one) was present in the five patients, who were three men and two women aged 30 to 69 years. Tumors of the five patients were stage T1-T3 N0M0 with maximum diameters of about 4 to 10 cm. Roughly 3.5 to 7.5 million productive TCRbeta reads were obtained per sample, and no significant difference in read depth was found between tissue types. Across five regions of each liver tumor, along with adjacent normal tissue and blood, the study brought together TCRbeta repertoire sequencing, expression microarrays and whole-exome sequencing. A total of some 35 specimens from 5 patients underwent TCRbeta repertoire sequencing, comprising 25 or so tumor regions, 5 adjacent noncancerous liver tissues and 5 peripheral blood samples. To link TCRbeta repertoire diversity to the local molecular phenotype, the 20 to 25 tumor region samples were profiled with Agilent mRNA microarrays. High reproducibility was observed for the technical replicate repertoires, with mean shared-clone rates approximately 0.9 and correlation coefficients above 0.98. Broader findings and caveats from the paper: Consistent with antigen-driven expansion, pairs of tumor regions showed higher repertoire overlap (mean around 36%) than either tumor-adjacent pairs (around 17%) or tumor-blood pairs (approximately 15%). Only about 8-24% of top clones were found in all five regions of a tumor, suggesting spatial heterogeneity of tumor-infiltrating T cells. Comparison of CD4+ and CD8+ T cell repertoires was precluded by the use of bulk unsorted samples. Because only the TCR beta chain was sequenced and unpaired alpha chains were not captured, true repertoire diversity is likely underestimated. Only 4 to 6 patients were included in the study, and the authors note that the findings should be validated in a larger study. The top 250 clones made up a significantly larger repertoire fraction in tumors than in blood (p = 0.039).

Worth noting for this clonotype: No antigen is known for it. Mismatch with germline at one junction end may stem from a read error.

CDR1 and CDR2 are read off the germline V gene as MDHEN and SYDVKM. There are 14 amino acids in the CDR3, from cysteine to phenylalanine inclusive. Only the CDR3 DNA is retained, 42 bases long and in frame from the first base. Total RNA and DNA were co-extracted without cell sorting from roughly 20-30 mg of bulk tissue using the AllPrep DNA/RNA mini kit. Roughly 5 patients with histopathologically diagnosed primary liver carcinoma underwent surgical resection in China between late 2015 and March 2016. Patients had chronic HBV infection and were treatment-naive at sampling. Each tumor was sampled at five spatially separated regions: the superior, inferior, left-lateral and right-lateral poles and the tumor centre. More than 85% viable tumor cells were found by histology in every tumor sample. Fresh tumor and adjacent tissue pieces were bisected, with one half stored in RNAlater at -80 degrees C and the other half sent for histology.

A constant-region primer and ProtoScript II reverse transcriptase were used to reverse-transcribe TCRbeta-specific cDNA from 500 ng total RNA. Construction of the TCRbeta libraries relied on three nested rounds of multiplex PCR, following a slightly modified ARM-PCR procedure. Each of the first two PCR rounds ran for approximately 10 cycles and used multiplex TRBV1-TRBV30 forward primers together with a Cbeta reverse primer. Sample barcodes and Illumina adapters were added in a final 25-cycle PCR using Deep VentR polymerase. Amplicons of 200-500 bp were gel-purified with a QIAquick gel extraction kit before sequencing. TCRbeta amplicons were sequenced on an Illumina HiSeq 2500 with 250-bp paired-end reads. In the original analysis: Quality trimming of reads was performed with Trimmomatic v0.33, and paired reads were merged with FLASH v1.2.11 so that full CDR3 sequences could be recovered. V, D and J germline segments were assigned to the rearranged TCRbeta sequences using MiGEC v1.2.1b. VDJtools v1.0.0 computed clonotype statistics and Shannon-Wiener diversity indices. To reduce sampling bias, subsequent analyses other than the diversity analysis used only the 250 most abundant clonotypes in each sample. The public reads were reprocessed in TCRdb via fastp at Q25 and MiXCR, keeping in-frame beta chains. Each entry merges the rows of one CDR3 protein and shows their most common DNA and genes. The V and J calls reflect TCRdb's pipeline rather than the authors' work. The sample table contains 40,000 to 55,000 distinct CDR3 sequences; only one count was recorded for 71% of them. The ten top clones hold just under 30% of the sample.

The sample taken for sequencing was liver tumor tissue from sampling region 5. What the cell subset or site label conveys for this sample: tumor region T5, tumor centre. The TCR sequence derives from a man between 35 and 55 years old with primary liver carcinoma and hepatitis B virus infection. This receptor chain uses TRBV28 and TRBJ1-5; 8 bases in the junction line up with TRBD1. Read as DNA, the sequence is TGTGCCAGCAACGCAGGGGGCATGAGTCAGCCCCAGCATTTC. Its translation is CASNAGGMSQPQHF.